This is a list of T cell receptor beta chains from one sample in a study of OX40 agonist ivuxolimab in advanced cancers. Clones were sequenced by immunoSEQ multiplex PCR, and TCRdb holds only the in-frame ones, with some missing. The table shows nearly 80,000 clones, with roughly 86% occurring only once. The sample was CD4+ or CD8+ T cells sorted from blood, taken in a trial of the OX40 agonist ivuxolimab. Receptor source: an adult with an advanced solid tumor such as melanoma, head and neck, liver or kidney cancer. Each CDR3 is given with its conserved first and last residue. The D gene is left open where the match is weak. Clone size is stated in some rows and not others, as once, few, many or a class when expanded.

j_gene: TRBJ1-5
d_gene: TRBD1
v_gene: TRBV25-1
abundance: few
CDR3nt: TGTGCCAGCAGTACAGGGGGCGGTCAGCCCCAGCATTTT
CDR3aa: CASSTGGGQPQHF

j_gene: TRBJ2-1
d_gene: TRBD2
v_gene: TRBV7-9
abundance: once
CDR3nt: TGTGCCAGCAGCTTACTACTAGCGGGGGCTAATGAGCAGTTCTTC
CDR3aa: CASSLLLAGANEQFF

j_gene: TRBJ2-3
d_gene: TRBD2
v_gene: TRBV9
abundance: .
CDR3nt: TGTGCCAGCAGCGCCCCTAGCGGGAGACGGGGTGGGACAGATACGCAGTATTTT
CDR3aa: CASSAPSGRRGGTDTQYF

j_gene: TRBJ2-2
d_gene: .
v_gene: TRBV9
abundance: .
CDR3nt: TGTGCCAGCAGCGTAGCAGGGGTGAACACCGGGGAGCTGTTTTTT
CDR3aa: CASSVAGVNTGELFF

j_gene: TRBJ1-2
d_gene: TRBD1
v_gene: TRBV7-2
abundance: .
CDR3nt: TGTGCCAGCGGAATCGACAGGGCCTATGGCTACACCTTC
CDR3aa: CASGIDRAYGYTF

j_gene: TRBJ2-1
d_gene: TRBD1
v_gene: TRBV5-1
abundance: .
CDR3nt: TGCGCCAGCTCGGACAGGGATGAGCAGTTCTTC
CDR3aa: CASSDRDEQFF

j_gene: TRBJ2-7
d_gene: TRBD2
v_gene: TRBV4-2
abundance: .
CDR3nt: TGTGCCAGCAGCCAAGGACTAGCGAGAAACTACGAGCAGTACTTC
CDR3aa: CASSQGLARNYEQYF

j_gene: TRBJ2-7
d_gene: .
v_gene: TRBV5-4
abundance: .
CDR3nt: TGTGCCGCTGGGGCAGGGATTTCCTACGAGCAGTACTTC
CDR3aa: CAAGAGISYEQYF

j_gene: TRBJ1-3
d_gene: .
v_gene: TRBV27
abundance: .
CDR3nt: TGTGCCAGCAGTTTAACAGGAGACTCTGGAAACACCATATATTTT
CDR3aa: CASSLTGDSGNTIYF

j_gene: TRBJ2-3
d_gene: TRBD2
v_gene: TRBV18
abundance: once
CDR3nt: TGTGCCAGCTCGCTCCTAGCGGACCCGATCACAGATACGCAGTATTTT
CDR3aa: CASSLLADPITDTQYF

j_gene: TRBJ2-3
d_gene: .
v_gene: TRBV10-3
abundance: .
CDR3nt: TGTGCCACCGCTCACCAGGCGGGGGCAAGCACAGATACGCAGTATTTT
CDR3aa: CATAHQAGASTDTQYF

j_gene: TRBJ2-7
d_gene: .
v_gene: TRBV30
abundance: .
CDR3nt: TGTGCCTGGAGTATTACAGGAATGTCGCGCGAGCAGTACTTC
CDR3aa: CAWSITGMSREQYF

j_gene: TRBJ1-1
d_gene: .
v_gene: TRBV4-1
abundance: .
CDR3nt: TGCGCCAGCAGTCCTTCCACGACGACAGGTGAAGCTTTCTTT
CDR3aa: CASSPSTTTGEAFF

j_gene: TRBJ1-2
d_gene: .
v_gene: TRBV28
abundance: .
CDR3nt: TGTGCCAGCAGTCCCCCCGGGGGGCCGGCGGGAAGGGGCTACACCTTC
CDR3aa: CASSPPGGPAGRGYTF

j_gene: TRBJ2-3
d_gene: .
v_gene: TRBV5-5
abundance: .
CDR3nt: TGTGCCAGCAGCTTTGGACCTCCTGGAAGACTTAGCACAGATACGCAGTATTTT
CDR3aa: CASSFGPPGRLSTDTQYF

j_gene: TRBJ2-2
d_gene: TRBD1
v_gene: TRBV29-1
abundance: .
CDR3nt: TGCACAGGGGGATGGGCGAACACCGGGGAGCTGTTTTTT
CDR3aa: CTGGWANTGELFF

j_gene: TRBJ2-5
d_gene: .
v_gene: TRBV2
abundance: .
CDR3nt: TGTGCCAGCAGTGTTGACTCCCAAGAGACCCAGTACTTC
CDR3aa: CASSVDSQETQYF

j_gene: TRBJ2-5
d_gene: TRBD2
v_gene: TRBV7-2
abundance: .
CDR3nt: TGTGCCAGCAGCTTAGTAGGGGCGGGGGGGCGAGAGACCCAGTACTTC
CDR3aa: CASSLVGAGGRETQYF

j_gene: TRBJ1-2
d_gene: .
v_gene: TRBV11-2
abundance: .
CDR3nt: TGTGCCAGCAGCCCCGCGGCCAGGCGGGAAAACTATGGCTACACCTTC
CDR3aa: CASSPAARRENYGYTF

j_gene: TRBJ2-7
d_gene: TRBD2
v_gene: TRBV19
abundance: .
CDR3nt: TGTGCCAGTAGTAATAGCGGGGCTCCGACCTACGAGCAGTACTTC
CDR3aa: CASSNSGAPTYEQYF

j_gene: TRBJ2-1
d_gene: TRBD2
v_gene: TRBV10-2
abundance: .
CDR3nt: TGCGCCAGCAGCCCTAGCGGTACCTACAATGAGCAGTTCTTC
CDR3aa: CASSPSGTYNEQFF

j_gene: TRBJ1-1
d_gene: .
v_gene: TRBV9
abundance: .
CDR3nt: TGTGCCAGCAGCGTCTCACCAGTGGGGGGGGCCACTGAAGCTTTCTTT
CDR3aa: CASSVSPVGGATEAFF

j_gene: TRBJ1-6
d_gene: .
v_gene: TRBV30
abundance: .
CDR3nt: TGTGCCTGGGGGAGCTCCTATAATTCACCCCTCCACTTT
CDR3aa: CAWGSSYNSPLHF

j_gene: TRBJ2-7
d_gene: TRBD1
v_gene: TRBV19
abundance: few
CDR3nt: TGTGCCAGTGGCCTCTCGGGACAGGACTACGAGCAGTACTTC
CDR3aa: CASGLSGQDYEQYF

j_gene: TRBJ2-7
d_gene: .
v_gene: TRBV30
abundance: .
CDR3nt: TGTGCACAAACAGGGACCTACGAGCAGTACTTC
CDR3aa: CAQTGTYEQYF

j_gene: TRBJ2-1
d_gene: TRBD2
v_gene: TRBV30
abundance: .
CDR3nt: TGTGCCTGGAAATGGACTAGCGGGGTCCTCTACAATGAGCAGTTCTTC
CDR3aa: CAWKWTSGVLYNEQFF